These 20 T cell receptor beta chains share one sample of origin, sequenced in a study of control samples from healthy donors and cancer patients. The protocol was immunoSEQ multiplex PCR, while the TCRdb copy is restricted to in-frame clones and leaves out a portion. The sample yields 170,000 or so clones, more than 90% seen once. Sequencing used blood. The origin of the receptors is a man in his thirties or forties in good health.

V usage is TRBV6-5 and J usage is TRBJ2-2; unclear D gene. Germline-derived CDR1 and CDR2 are MNHEY and SVGAGI. The CDR3 totals 13 residues. V lost 0 bases and J 3 bases, leaving 2 bases between the germline ends. This chain's CDR3 is CASSYSYTGELFF. For the CDR3, the DNA is TGTGCCAGCAGTTACTCCTACACCGGGGAGCTGTTTTTT.

The rearrangement links TRBV28 to TRBJ1-5; tentative D call: TRBD1 (6 bases). Germline V CDR1 and CDR2: MDHEN, SYDVKM. This CDR3 spans 17 amino acids. V lost 2 bases and J 4 bases, leaving 18 bases between the germline ends. In DNA form, the CDR3 reads TGTGCCAGCAGTTTAGGGGGCGGGGGACAACGGAATCAGCCCCAGCATTTT. This translates into CASSLGGGGQRNQPQHF.

V usage is TRBV7-3 and J usage is TRBJ2-5, with D possibly matching TRBD1 (8 bases). Trimming pared 0 bases from V and 2 bases from J, leaving 19 bases between. CDR1 and CDR2 from the germline V gene are SGHTA and FQGTGA. The CDR3 has 18 residues. The CDR3 DNA follows: TGTGCCAGCAGCTTAACCGGGGGGACAGGAATGGGGCAAGAGACCCAGTACTTC. Residues: CASSLTGGTGMGQETQYF.

This clone has only a few counts. The rearrangement links TRBV12-3 or TRBV12-4 to TRBJ2-5; D may be TRBD1 or TRBD2 (6 bases each). V was cut by 6 bases and J by 4 bases, with 9 bases left in between. The CDR3 covers 12 residues. DNA for the CDR3: TGTGCCAGCAGACAGGGAGGAGAGACCCAGTACTTC. It yields the protein CASRQGGETQYF.

This chain joins TRBV30 and TRBJ2-6; D is unclear. CDR1 is GTSNPN, CDR2 SVGIG, per germline (reference sequence). This CDR3 has 13 residues. The V and J ends lost 5 bases and 5 bases respectively, with 10 bases between them. The CDR3 is CAWFGPRANVLTF. DNA of the CDR3: TGTGCCTGGTTTGGGCCTCGGGCCAACGTCCTGACTTTC.

The chain carries TRBV9 and TRBJ2-1, with 9 nucleotides matching TRBD1. CDR1 and CDR2 (germline): SGDLS, YYNGEE. The CDR3 has 16 residues. V lost 3 bases, J lost 9 bases, and 13 bases stayed unmatched. CDR3 nucleotide sequence: TGTGCCAGCAGCGGGACACCGGGACAGGGATACGGTGAGCAGTTCTTC. Its protein is CASSGTPGQGYGEQFF.

This clone came up once. The chain recombines TRBV4-2 with TRBJ1-2; D might be TRBD1 (6 bases). The germline V gene encodes CDR1 LGHNA and CDR2 YNFKEQ. This CDR3 is built from 14 residues. Trimming took off 3 bases at V and 6 bases at J, with 14 bases between the two ends. The DNA of the CDR3 is TGTGCCAGCAGCCAGGCCACAGGGAGGGATGGCTACACCTTC. Protein sequence: CASSQATGRDGYTF.

The chain links TRBV27 to TRBJ1-3, with a weak D call TRBD1 (5 bases). The germline gives CDR1 MNHEY, CDR2 SMNVEV (reference sequence). Trimming took 7 bases from V and 2 from J, leaving 18 bases between them. CDR3 length: 16 residues. The CDR3 sequence: CASTTFLRGPGNTIYF. CDR3 bases: TGTGCCAGCACTACGTTTTTGAGGGGTCCTGGAAACACCATATATTTT.

The chain couples TRBV7-2 to TRBJ2-7, with no clear D. The CDR3 consists of 12 residues. V shed 2 bases and J shed 7 bases, with 9 bases lying between them. Germline V gene data show CDR1 as SGHTA and CDR2 as FQGNSA. CDR3 sequence reads: CASSLPPLEQYF. CDR3 DNA sequence: TGTGCCAGCAGCTTACCCCCCTTAGAGCAGTACTTC.

This chain links TRBV5-1 with TRBJ2-7; TRBD2 matches 9 bases. CDR3 length: 15 residues. Germline-derived CDR1 and CDR2 are SGHRS and YFSETQ. Unmatched junction bases numbered 10, after V lost 4 bases and J lost 5 bases. The CDR3 loop reads CASSNSGLAPDEQYF. CDR3 sequence (DNA): TGCGCCAGCAGCAACTCGGGACTAGCACCCGACGAGCAGTACTTC.

This rearrangement joins TRBV7-9 to TRBJ2-7; D gene ambiguous. The V end lost 2 bases, the J end lost 7 bases, and 9 bases lay between the germline ends. The germline CDR1 and CDR2 sequences are SEHNR and FQNEAQ (reference sequence). The CDR3 has 12 amino acids. The CDR3 bases are TGTGCCAGCAGCTTACTTGAAGAGGAGCAGTACTTC. It is translated as CASSLLEEEQYF.

The rearrangement joins TRBV5-1 to TRBJ1-1; TRBD1 agrees at 9 bases. The V gene's germline CDR1 is SGHRS and CDR2 YFSETQ. With V trimmed by 4 bases and J by 11 bases, 12 bases remained unmatched. The CDR3 loop spans 14 amino acids. CDR3 in amino acids: CASSPGQGYTGAFF. DNA of the CDR3: TGCGCCAGCAGCCCGGGACAGGGATACACTGGGGCTTTCTTT.

V and J are TRBV5-1 and TRBJ2-1; 7 bases are a match to TRBD1. In germline, CDR1 is SGHRS, CDR2 YFSETQ. V trimming: 4 bases; J trimming: 2 bases; junction bases outside the gene matches: 6. CDR3 length: 15 residues. The CDR3 is CASSGTGATYNEQFF. In nucleotides, the CDR3 is TGCGCCAGCAGCGGTACAGGGGCCACCTACAATGAGCAGTTCTTC.

This clone was observed once. The chain joins TRBV6-1 to TRBJ1-2; D may be TRBD1 (5 bases). With 2 bases removed from V and 8 bases from J, the gap between germline ends came to 15 bases. CDR1 and CDR2 (germline): MNHNS, SASEGT. The CDR3 runs to 14 residues. In nucleotides, the CDR3 is TGTGCCAGCAGTGAACCCCCCAGGGTTGACGGCTACACCTTC. Translation gives CASSEPPRVDGYTF.

Comments on this clone: Different DNA sequences within this sample yield the same CDR3. The chain employs TRBV27 and TRBJ1-5; D is unclear. Between the trimmed V and J ends, which lost 2 bases and 4 bases, there was a span of 6 bases. Germline-derived CDR1 and CDR2 are MNHEY and SMNVEV (reference sequence). The CDR3 totals 13 residues. The CDR3, as DNA: TGTGCCAGCAGTTTACGGGGAAATCAGCCCCAGCATTTT. It specifies CASSLRGNQPQHF.

This clone was detected only a few times. The identical CDR3 is also encoded by other nucleotide sequences in the sample. This chain joins TRBV19 and TRBJ2-6; no firm D call. The CDR3 totals 13 residues. CDR1 LNHDA and CDR2 SQIVND come from the germline V gene (reference sequence). Trimming took 7 bases from V and 2 from J, leaving 6 bases between them. The CDR3 sequence is CASTLTGANVLTF. For the CDR3, the DNA is TGTGCCAGTACGCTAACTGGGGCCAACGTCCTGACTTTC. Complete variable domain (other parts from reference TRBV19 and TRBJ2-6): DGGITQSPKYLFRKEGQNVTLSCEQNLNHDAMYWYRQDPGQGLRLIYYSQIVNDFQKGDIAEGYSVSREKKESFPLTVTSAQKNPTAFYLCASTLTGANVLTFGAGSRLTVL.

The gene calls are TRBV9 and TRBJ2-6; 8 bases are shared with TRBD1. With V trimmed by 0 bases and J by 4 bases, 9 bases remained unmatched. This CDR3 contains 18 residues. Germline assignment: CDR1 SGDLS and CDR2 YYNGEE. For the CDR3, the DNA is TGTGCCAGCAGCGTAGGGGGGACAGGCCAAAAAGGGGCCAACGTCCTGACTTTC. Amino acids: CASSVGGTGQKGANVLTF.

The chain couples TRBV14 to TRBJ2-3; D perhaps matches TRBD2 (5 bases). The V and J ends lost 1 base and 8 bases respectively, with 10 bases between them. Germline V gene data show CDR1 as SGHDN and CDR2 as FVKESK. The CDR3 spans 13 residues. CDR3 sequence reads: CASSQVPGGTQYF. The CDR3 nucleotides read TGTGCCAGCAGCCAAGTCCCAGGAGGTACGCAGTATTTT.

The V and J genes are TRBV6-1 and TRBJ2-7, with D perhaps matching TRBD2 (6 bases). Trimming stripped 2 bases from V and 4 bases from J, with 12 bases between. CDR1 MNHNS and CDR2 SASEGT come from the germline V gene. The CDR3 sequence is 14 residues long. The CDR3 sequence: CASSERAGLYEQYF. The CDR3 DNA sequence: TGTGCCAGCAGTGAACGGGCGGGGTTATACGAGCAGTACTTC.

The CDR3 DNA follows: TGTGCCAGCTCACCACTTGTCCGGGGGGCCGACTATGGCTACACCTTC. This gives the protein CASSPLVRGADYGYTF. The chain links TRBV18 to TRBJ1-2; tentatively, D is TRBD1 (6 bases). The length of the CDR3 is 16 residues. CDR1 and CDR2 (germline): KGHSH, LQKENI. Trimming left V 1 base short and J 3 bases short, with 15 bases between.